This is a list of T cell receptor beta chains from one sample in a study of shared clonotypes between healthy human individuals. Assay: immunoSEQ multiplex PCR; the TCRdb copy retains only in-frame clones and omits some. The sample shows more than 2 million clones, 90% to 97% of them seen only once. The sequencing sample was made of naive CD4+ T cells sorted from blood. These receptors were collected from a man in his late teens or twenties in good health. The CDR3 runs from the conserved cysteine through the conserved F or W. A D gene is named only where the DNA matches it firmly. Clone size is shown for a subset of rows, as once, few, many or a class of expanded clone.

CDR3 protein: CASSLRTSGVYNEQFF; CDR3 DNA: TGTGCCAGCAGCTTGCGGACTAGCGGGGTTTACAATGAGCAGTTCTTC; clone size: -; V gene: TRBV9; J gene: TRBJ2-1; D gene: TRBD2
CDR3 protein: CASSSTSGRLDTQYF; CDR3 DNA: TGCGCCAGCAGCTCGACTAGCGGGAGGCTAGATACGCAGTATTTT; clone size: -; V gene: TRBV5-1; J gene: TRBJ2-3; D gene: TRBD2
CDR3 protein: CASGYNEQFF; CDR3 DNA: TGTGCCAGCGGCTACAATGAGCAGTTCTTC; clone size: -; V gene: TRBV6-5; J gene: TRBJ2-1; D gene: -
CDR3 protein: CASSNKGVPTDTQYF; CDR3 DNA: TGTGCCAGCAGTAATAAGGGGGTCCCCACAGATACGCAGTATTTT; clone size: -; V gene: TRBV6-5; J gene: TRBJ2-3; D gene: -
CDR3 protein: CASSLNRGSGQPQHF; CDR3 DNA: TGTGCCAGCAGTTTGAACAGGGGCTCTGGGCAGCCCCAGCATTTT; clone size: -; V gene: TRBV6-5; J gene: TRBJ1-5; D gene: TRBD1
CDR3 protein: CASSNPLSGELFF; CDR3 DNA: TGCGCCAGCAGCAATCCCTTGTCCGGGGAGCTGTTTTTT; clone size: -; V gene: TRBV5-1; J gene: TRBJ2-2; D gene: -
CDR3 protein: CASSRGLEHNEQFF; CDR3 DNA: TGTGCCAGCAGCCGGGGCCTTGAGCACAATGAGCAGTTCTTC; clone size: -; V gene: TRBV2; J gene: TRBJ2-1; D gene: -
CDR3 protein: CASTLLGTGDEKLFF; CDR3 DNA: TGTGCCAGCACCCTGCTGGGGACAGGGGATGAAAAACTGTTTTTT; clone size: -; V gene: TRBV7-2; J gene: TRBJ1-4; D gene: TRBD1
CDR3 protein: CASSPLGNYEQYF; CDR3 DNA: TGCGCCAGCAGCCCCCTAGGCAACTACGAGCAGTACTTC; clone size: -; V gene: TRBV5-1; J gene: TRBJ2-7; D gene: -
CDR3 protein: CAISSGGIEQFF; CDR3 DNA: TGTGCCATCAGTTCCGGGGGGATTGAGCAGTTCTTC; clone size: -; V gene: TRBV10-3; J gene: TRBJ2-1; D gene: TRBD2
CDR3 protein: CASSLWGGGNYNEQFF; CDR3 DNA: TGTGCCAGCAGCCTTTGGGGCGGGGGGAACTACAATGAGCAGTTCTTC; clone size: -; V gene: TRBV7-9; J gene: TRBJ2-1; D gene: TRBD2
CDR3 protein: CASSSTSGGYEQYF; CDR3 DNA: TGCGCCAGCAGCTCGACTAGCGGGGGCTACGAGCAGTACTTC; clone size: -; V gene: TRBV5-1; J gene: TRBJ2-7; D gene: TRBD2
CDR3 protein: CASSQDLVFSNEKLFF; CDR3 DNA: TGCGCCAGCAGCCAGGACCTGGTCTTCTCTAATGAAAAACTGTTTTTT; clone size: -; V gene: TRBV4-3; J gene: TRBJ1-4; D gene: -
CDR3 protein: CASSLSINSYEQYF; CDR3 DNA: TGTGCCAGCAGTTTATCGATAAATTCCTACGAGCAGTACTTC; clone size: -; V gene: TRBV27; J gene: TRBJ2-7; D gene: -
CDR3 protein: CASSPLQGTGELFF; CDR3 DNA: TGTGCCAGCTCACCATTACAGGGAACCGGGGAGCTGTTTTTT; clone size: -; V gene: TRBV18; J gene: TRBJ2-2; D gene: -
CDR3 protein: CASSTPGSGGPSYEQYF; CDR3 DNA: TGTGCCAGCAGTACCCCGGGTAGCGGGGGGCCCTCCTACGAGCAGTACTTC; clone size: -; V gene: TRBV28; J gene: TRBJ2-7; D gene: TRBD2
CDR3 protein: CATSRDGALGTDTQYF; CDR3 DNA: TGTGCCACCAGCAGAGATGGGGCCCTTGGCACAGATACGCAGTATTTT; clone size: -; V gene: TRBV15; J gene: TRBJ2-3; D gene: -
CDR3 protein: CASSVRASTGELFF; CDR3 DNA: TGTGCCAGCAGCGTACGGGCGAGCACCGGGGAGCTGTTTTTT; clone size: -; V gene: TRBV2; J gene: TRBJ2-2; D gene: -
CDR3 protein: CASSLLGLYGYTF; CDR3 DNA: TGTGCCAGCAGCTTGCTCGGTCTCTATGGCTACACCTTC; clone size: -; V gene: TRBV7-9; J gene: TRBJ1-2; D gene: -
CDR3 protein: CASSQTRSQPQHF; CDR3 DNA: TGTGCCAGCAGCCAGACGCGGAGTCAGCCCCAGCATTTT; clone size: -; V gene: TRBV6-5; J gene: TRBJ1-5; D gene: -
CDR3 protein: CASSPGVSPLHF; CDR3 DNA: TGTGCCAGTAGTCCGGGTGTTTCACCCCTCCACTTT; clone size: -; V gene: TRBV19; J gene: TRBJ1-6; D gene: -
CDR3 protein: CASSLDVDAGNEQFF; CDR3 DNA: TGCGCCAGCAGCTTGGACGTGGACGCCGGAAATGAGCAGTTCTTC; clone size: -; V gene: TRBV5-1; J gene: TRBJ2-1; D gene: -
CDR3 protein: CASSLDGGSSYNSPLHF; CDR3 DNA: TGTGCCAGCAGCTTGGATGGAGGGAGCTCCTATAATTCACCCCTCCACTTT; clone size: -; V gene: TRBV5-5; J gene: TRBJ1-6; D gene: -
CDR3 protein: CASSFGSTAYEQYF; CDR3 DNA: TGTGCTAGTAGTTTCGGGTCTACCGCCTACGAGCAGTACTTC; clone size: -; V gene: TRBV12-5; J gene: TRBJ2-7; D gene: -
CDR3 protein: CASSLNGGEQFF; CDR3 DNA: TGTGCCAGCAGCTTAAACGGAGGTGAGCAGTTCTTC; clone size: once; V gene: TRBV7-9; J gene: TRBJ2-1; D gene: -
CDR3 protein: CASSASGGTDTQYF; CDR3 DNA: TGTGCCAGCAGTGCTAGCGGGGGGACAGATACGCAGTATTTT; clone size: -; V gene: TRBV2; J gene: TRBJ2-3; D gene: TRBD2
CDR3 protein: CASSPSAGGTDTQYF; CDR3 DNA: TGTGCCAGCTCACCTTCCGCGGGGGGCACAGATACGCAGTATTTT; clone size: -; V gene: TRBV18; J gene: TRBJ2-3; D gene: TRBD2
CDR3 protein: CASSLVRDGEQYF; CDR3 DNA: TGTGCCAGCAGCTTAGTGAGGGATGGGGAGCAGTACTTC; clone size: -; V gene: TRBV11-3; J gene: TRBJ2-7; D gene: -
CDR3 protein: CASSTRGGAYNEQFF; CDR3 DNA: TGTGCCAGCAGTACGCGGGGAGGGGCCTACAATGAGCAGTTCTTC; clone size: -; V gene: TRBV2; J gene: TRBJ2-1; D gene: TRBD2
CDR3 protein: CAGSSGISGNTIYF; CDR3 DNA: TGTGCCGGATCCTCAGGAATCTCTGGAAACACCATATATTTT; clone size: -; V gene: TRBV19; J gene: TRBJ1-3; D gene: -
CDR3 protein: CASSLLTVNSPLHF; CDR3 DNA: TGTGCCAGCAGCTTGTTGACGGTAAATTCACCCCTCCACTTT; clone size: -; V gene: TRBV5-6; J gene: TRBJ1-6; D gene: -
CDR3 protein: CASSLRGPGASGYTF; CDR3 DNA: TGTGCCAGCAGCTTACGAGGGCCGGGGGCGAGTGGCTACACCTTC; clone size: -; V gene: TRBV7-2; J gene: TRBJ1-2; D gene: -
CDR3 protein: CASSLGPDYGYTF; CDR3 DNA: TGTGCCAGCAGCTTGGGTCCTGACTATGGCTACACCTTC; clone size: once; V gene: TRBV7-3; J gene: TRBJ1-2; D gene: -
CDR3 protein: CASRTGGVNGYTF; CDR3 DNA: TGTGCCAGCAGGACAGGGGGCGTCAATGGCTACACCTTC; clone size: -; V gene: TRBV2; J gene: TRBJ1-2; D gene: TRBD1
CDR3 protein: CASSFRTRQETQYF; CDR3 DNA: TGCGCCAGCAGCTTTAGGACTAGGCAGGAGACCCAGTACTTC; clone size: -; V gene: TRBV5-1; J gene: TRBJ2-5; D gene: TRBD2
CDR3 protein: CASSLGQSTYEQYF; CDR3 DNA: TGCGCCAGCAGCTTGGGACAGTCTACCTACGAGCAGTACTTC; clone size: -; V gene: TRBV5-1; J gene: TRBJ2-7; D gene: -
CDR3 protein: CAWRPPHSRGDYGYTF; CDR3 DNA: TGTGCCTGGAGGCCCCCTCATAGCAGGGGCGACTATGGCTACACCTTC; clone size: -; V gene: TRBV30; J gene: TRBJ1-2; D gene: -
CDR3 protein: CASSLESGGGTQYF; CDR3 DNA: TGCGCCAGCAGCTTAGAGTCAGGGGGCGGGACCCAGTACTTC; clone size: -; V gene: TRBV5-1; J gene: TRBJ2-5; D gene: TRBD1
CDR3 protein: CASSLRGTIRTGELFF; CDR3 DNA: TGTGCCAGCAGCTTAAGGGGGACTATCCGAACCGGGGAGCTGTTTTTT; clone size: -; V gene: TRBV7-9; J gene: TRBJ2-2; D gene: -
CDR3 protein: CASSVSGTGGLAGPNEQFF; CDR3 DNA: TGTGCCAGCAGCGTATCCGGGACAGGGGGCCTAGCGGGACCCAATGAGCAGTTCTTC; clone size: -; V gene: TRBV9; J gene: TRBJ2-1; D gene: TRBD1
CDR3 protein: CASGGGQTDTQYF; CDR3 DNA: TGCGCCAGCGGGGGCGGGCAGACAGATACGCAGTATTTT; clone size: -; V gene: TRBV5-1; J gene: TRBJ2-3; D gene: -
CDR3 protein: CASRASVLAKNIQYF; CDR3 DNA: TGTGCCAGTCGGGCTAGCGTTCTAGCCAAAAACATTCAGTACTTC; clone size: -; V gene: TRBV27; J gene: TRBJ2-4; D gene: -
CDR3 protein: CAITTGTGGLYEQYF; CDR3 DNA: TGTGCCATAACTACCGGGACAGGGGGTCTCTACGAGCAGTACTTC; clone size: -; V gene: TRBV10-3; J gene: TRBJ2-7; D gene: TRBD1
CDR3 protein: CASSPMDRNYGYTF; CDR3 DNA: TGCGCCAGCAGCCCCATGGACAGGAACTATGGCTACACCTTC; clone size: -; V gene: TRBV5-1; J gene: TRBJ1-2; D gene: TRBD1
CDR3 protein: CASSGGGTEAFF; CDR3 DNA: TGTGCCAGCTCCGGGGGAGGGACTGAAGCTTTCTTT; clone size: -; V gene: TRBV18; J gene: TRBJ1-1; D gene: -
CDR3 protein: CASSQLGGTGELFF; CDR3 DNA: TGCGCCAGCAGCCAGTTGGGGGGGACCGGGGAGCTGTTTTTT; clone size: -; V gene: TRBV4-1; J gene: TRBJ2-2; D gene: TRBD2
CDR3 protein: CASSPGLAAGELFF; CDR3 DNA: TGTGCCAGCAGCCCCGGACTAGCCGCCGGGGAGCTGTTTTTT; clone size: -; V gene: TRBV11-1; J gene: TRBJ2-2; D gene: TRBD2